This passage covers 4 T cell receptor beta chains from one sample sequenced in a study of blood T cell repertoires in COVID-19. Sequenced by immunoSEQ multiplex PCR; TCRdb stores in-frame clones only, minus some. The sample records around 200,000 clones, more than 70% being singletons. Source material: peripheral blood. The source of these receptors is a woman of 80 years or more with active or convalescent COVID-19.

The chain joins TRBV28 to TRBJ1-5; a possible D gene is TRBD1 (6 bases). The germline CDR1 and CDR2 sequences are MDHEN and SYDVKM. V was trimmed by 7 bases and J by 11 bases, leaving 18 bases between them. The CDR3 has 13 amino acids. The CDR3 DNA is TGTGCCAGCATTTCTCCTCAGGGGCGGACCCAGCATTTT. Its protein product is CASISPQGRTQHF.

The chain has TRBV6-2 or TRBV6-3 and TRBJ1-2; D possibly corresponds to TRBD1 (5 bases). Germline V gene data show CDR1 as MNHEY and CDR2 as SVGEGT. This CDR3 is built from 14 residues. V gave up 2 bases and J gave up 4 bases, with 11 bases separating them. The CDR3 DNA is TGTGCCAGCAGTTACGACAGTCGAAGCTATGGCTACACCTTC. Encoded protein: CASSYDSRSYGYTF.

The V and J genes are TRBV18 and TRBJ2-2; weak D call: TRBD1 (5 bases). The CDR3 has 16 residues. V dropped 2 bases and J dropped 6 bases, with 16 bases sitting between them. In germline, CDR1 is KGHSH, CDR2 LQKENI. CDR3 nucleotides: TGTGCCAGCTCACCAACAGGCGACTCCTTAGCCGGGGAGCTGTTTTTT. It is translated as CASSPTGDSLAGELFF.

The sample holds a few counts of this clone. This sequence joins TRBV6-5 and TRBJ1-6; 10 nucleotides align to TRBD1. The germline V gene has CDR1 MNHEY and CDR2 SVGAGI. The CDR3 has 14 amino acids. Germline trimming cut 6 bases from V and 10 bases from J; bases unmatched to any gene: 6. The CDR3 protein is CASSYGTGDSPLHF. In DNA, the CDR3 is TGTGCCAGCAGCTACGGGACAGGGGACTCACCCCTCCACTTT.